Each of the 8 T cell receptor beta chains below was sequenced from the same sample in a study of blood T cell repertoires in COVID-19. Repertoires were generated with immunoSEQ multiplex PCR, while TCRdb's copy carries only in-frame clones and drops some. The data contain roughly 210,000 clones, about nine tenths of them singletons. Sequencing input: PBMCs or T cells enriched from blood (not recorded which). The receptors shown here come from a man younger than 45 in a cohort exposed to, infected with or recovered from COVID-19 (not recorded which).

This clone was observed once. J is TRBJ2-5 and V is TRBV24-1; a possible D gene is TRBD2 (6 bases). The CDR3 totals 15 residues. Germline CDR1 and CDR2: KGHDR and SFDVKD. V dropped 4 bases and J dropped 5 bases, with 16 bases sitting between them. The CDR3 spells CATSDDGGPRETQYF. The CDR3 DNA reads as TGTGCCACCAGTGACGACGGAGGGCCCCGGGAGACCCAGTACTTC.

The chain joins TRBV7-9 to TRBJ1-6, with D uncertain. The CDR3 sequence is 12 residues long. The germline V gene has CDR1 SEHNR and CDR2 FQNEAQ (reference sequence). Trimming removed 5 bases from V and 13 bases from J, with 12 bases in between. This chain's CDR3 is CASSARPEPLHF. CDR3 coding DNA: TGTGCCAGCAGCGCACGCCCGGAGCCCCTCCACTTT.

The sample holds many counts of this clone. This sequence joins TRBV25-1 and TRBJ1-5; the D gene is possibly TRBD1 (6 bases). V was pared by 4 bases and J by 2 bases, with 12 bases between. Germline V lookup: CDR1 MGHDK, CDR2 SYGVNS. The CDR3 runs 15 residues. CDR3 coding DNA: TGTGCCAGCAGTGCCACAGGGTTTGGCAATCAGCCCCAGCATTTT. Its protein is CASSATGFGNQPQHF. Together with reference TRBV25-1 and TRBJ1-5, the CDR3 gives the full variable domain: EADIYQTPRYLVIGTGKKITLECSQTMGHDKMYWYQQDPGMELHLIHYSYGVNSTEKGDLSSESTVSRIRTEHFPLTLESARPSHTSQYLCASSATGFGNQPQHFGDGTRLSIL.

The chain is built from TRBV15 and TRBJ1-1, with 9 bases fitting TRBD1. V gave up 0 bases and J gave up 4 bases; unmatched junction bases: 0. The CDR3 is made up of 14 amino acids. CDR1 and CDR2 from the germline V gene are LNHNV and YYDKDF (reference sequence). This CDR3 is CATSREQGATEAFF. In nucleotides, the CDR3 is TGTGCCACCAGCAGAGAACAGGGGGCCACTGAAGCTTTCTTT.

The genes are TRBV4-2 and TRBJ2-7; 14 nucleotides line up with TRBD2. Germline trimming cut 0 bases from V and 0 bases from J; bases unmatched to any gene: 7. CDR3 length equals 19 residues. The germline V gene has CDR1 LGHNA and CDR2 YNFKEQ. CDR3 nucleotide sequence: TGTGCCAGCAGCCAAGATCGACTAGCGGGAGGGGATAGCTCCTACGAGCAGTACTTC. Its protein is CASSQDRLAGGDSSYEQYF.

This clone has more than one count but fewer than ten. V gene TRBV6-5 combines with J gene TRBJ1-3; D remains ambiguous. V lost 6 bases and J 3 bases, leaving 9 bases between the germline ends. The germline gives CDR1 MNHEY, CDR2 SVGAGI. The CDR3 has 13 residues. CDR3 coding DNA: TGTGCCAGCAGCTCAGTTAATGGAAACACCATATATTTT. This encodes CASSSVNGNTIYF.

The chain is built from TRBV28 and TRBJ2-7; tentatively, D is TRBD1 (6 bases). Germline values: CDR1 MDHEN, CDR2 SYDVKM. V lost 4 bases and J lost 0, with 10 bases in between. This CDR3 contains 14 residues. This chain's CDR3 is CASSSPGDSYEQYF. The CDR3, as DNA: TGTGCCAGCAGTTCTCCAGGGGACTCCTACGAGCAGTACTTC.

The chain is built from TRBV18 and TRBJ2-5; 8 bases agree with TRBD2. V lost 3 bases and J lost 4; bases outside the gene matches: 10. This CDR3 has 16 amino acids. Germline-derived CDR1 and CDR2 are KGHSH and LQKENI. The CDR3 is CASSPKASGSGETQYF. CDR3 in DNA: TGTGCCAGCTCACCCAAAGCGAGCGGGAGCGGAGAGACCCAGTACTTC.